The TCR beta chain under discussion was sequenced for a study of T cells in narcolepsy. Notes on this clone: Its antigen is not identified.

General study results and limits: Autoreactive HCRT-specific and TRIB2-specific clonotypes were marked in same-patient CSF-versus-blood CD4+ comparisons. Healthy controls reportedly lacked the autoreactive clonotypes serially found in patients' blood. In some patient and control memory CD4+ samples, autoreactive clones were absent.

CDR3 length equals 15 residues. Per the germline V gene, CDR1 is SGHNT and CDR2 is YYREEE (reference sequence). J lost 1 base, V lost 1 base, and 4 bases had no gene match. Method: immunoSEQ multiplex PCR; TCRdb's copy keeps in-frame clones and lacks some. The sample has around 28,000 clones, approximately 78% seen once. V usage is TRBV5-4 and J usage is TRBJ2-5; TRBD1 matches at 7 bases. What was sequenced was CD45RA- memory CD4+ T cells from PBMCs. The TCR originated in a human donor with narcolepsy. The CDR3 region has the DNA TGTGCCAGCAGCTTGTTGGACAGGCCCCAAGAGACCCAGTACTTC. It codes for CASSLLDRPQETQYF.